Given below is one T cell receptor beta chain in context. Its antigen remains unidentified. The data originate from a study of high-grade serous ovarian cancer treatment subgroups. The study's findings and limits: Different patients shared almost no repertoire; same-patient tumors shared roughly 0.11 to 0.8.

The tumor samples were collected prior to definitive surgery or chemotherapy. The CDR3 length is 15 residues. V gave up 7 bases and J gave up 7 bases; unmatched junction bases: 12. CDR1 and CDR2 (germline): MDHEN, SYDVKM. The assay was immunoSEQ multiplex PCR, and TCRdb's table has in-frame clones only and misses some. The data show roughly 12,000 clones, less than 90% seen once. The rearrangement uses TRBV28 and TRBJ1-2; TRBD1 aligns across 10 bases. Sequences were obtained from tumor tissue. The sequence came from a human donor with high-grade serous ovarian cancer. In nucleotides, the CDR3 is TGTGCCAGCACCCCCGCAGGGACAGGGGCGGGTGGCTACACCTTC. This gives the protein CASTPAGTGAGGYTF.